A single sample is the source of the 25 T cell receptor beta chains below, sequenced in a study of blood T cell repertoires in COVID-19. Libraries were prepared by immunoSEQ multiplex PCR; TCRdb keeps only in-frame clonotypes and omits some of them. The sample shows about 82,000 clones, around 81% of them seen only once. Material for sequencing was peripheral blood. These receptor sequences come from an older man with active or convalescent COVID-19.

Concerning this clone: In the same sample, other DNA sequences code for this CDR3. The chain has TRBV7-9 and TRBJ1-4; D is ambiguous. Trimming removed 2 bases from V and 0 bases from J, with 4 bases in between. The germline V gene has CDR1 SEHNR and CDR2 FQNEAQ (reference sequence). The CDR3 loop spans 14 amino acids. DNA of the CDR3: TGTGCCAGCAGCTTACACTCAACTAATGAAAAACTGTTTTTT. Its translation: CASSLHSTNEKLFF.

The chain combines TRBV6-6 with TRBJ2-6, with 9 bases fitting TRBD1. V dropped 6 bases and J dropped 3; count of bases not matched to a gene: 9. This CDR3 region has 17 residues. Looked up from germline, CDR1 is MNHNY and CDR2 is SVGAGI (reference sequence). This chain's CDR3 is CASSRTGGAGGANVLTF. Written as DNA, the CDR3 is TGTGCCAGCAGCCGAACAGGGGGCGCCGGTGGGGCCAACGTCCTGACTTTC.

DNA of the CDR3: TGTGCCAGCAGTGTCCGGGGGGGGAACACTGAAGCTTTCTTT. It encodes CASSVRGGNTEAFF. This chain uses TRBV2 with TRBJ1-1; maybe TRBD1 (5 bases). The CDR3 sequence is 14 residues long. V was shortened by 4 bases and J by 1 base, with 10 bases between the two germline ends. CDR1 is SNHLY, CDR2 FYNNEI, per germline.

The rearrangement links TRBV9 to TRBJ1-4, with D tentatively TRBD1 (6 bases). CDR3 size: 15 residues. The V and J ends lost 0 bases and 5 bases respectively, with 11 bases between them. Germline values: CDR1 SGDLS, CDR2 YYNGEE. The CDR3 DNA is TGTGCCAGCAGCGTAGTAAAGGGGGAGAATGAAAAACTGTTTTTT. The encoded protein is CASSVVKGENEKLFF.

This chain connects TRBV6-1 to TRBJ1-4; maybe TRBD1 (5 bases). The V end was cut by 1 base, the J end by 8 bases, with 20 bases between. The CDR3 is 17 amino acids. The germline V gene has CDR1 MNHNS and CDR2 SASEGT. The CDR3 is CASSEEWQGLVGEKLFF. CDR3 bases: TGTGCCAGCAGTGAAGAGTGGCAGGGCCTTGTGGGGGAAAAACTGTTTTTT.

V is TRBV6-6 and J is TRBJ1-6, with a weak D call TRBD1 (6 bases). V gave up 6 bases and J gave up 5 bases, with 17 bases separating them. Per the germline V gene, CDR1 is MNHNY and CDR2 is SVGAGI (reference sequence). The CDR3 spans 16 residues. This CDR3 is CASSHNRWDNNSPLHF. CDR3 nucleotide sequence: TGTGCCAGCAGCCATAACCGATGGGACAATAATTCACCCCTCCACTTT.

The chain uses TRBV29-1 and TRBJ1-1, with D possibly being TRBD1 (5 bases). The V end was cut by 7 bases, the J end by 1 base, with 13 bases between. CDR1 SQVTM and CDR2 ANQGSEA come from the germline V gene. CDR3 size: 13 residues. CDR3 in DNA: TGCAGCGCTTGCCGCGGGGCGAACACTGAAGCTTTCTTT. It codes for CSACRGANTEAFF.

The chain employs TRBV30 and TRBJ2-1; D might be TRBD1 (5 bases). Deletions cut 3 bases from V and 4 bases from J, with 7 bases between. This CDR3 is built from 12 residues. Germline loops: CDR1 GTSNPN, CDR2 SVGIG (reference sequence). CDR3 bases: TGTGCCTGGAGCAAGGGGTACAATGAGCAGTTCTTC. As protein: CAWSKGYNEQFF.

The chain has TRBV28 and TRBJ1-2, with 8 nucleotides matching TRBD1. CDR3 size: 14 residues. The germline V gene encodes CDR1 MDHEN and CDR2 SYDVKM. The trim removed 6 bases at V and 7 bases at J, leaving 10 bases unmatched. CDR3 region: CASRRGQASFGYTF. The CDR3 coding sequence is TGTGCCAGCAGACGGGGACAGGCTTCGTTTGGCTACACCTTC.

The chain is built from TRBV3-1 (or the pseudogene TRBV3-2) and TRBJ1-5; D gene unclear. Trimming removed 1 base at V and 10 bases at J, with 17 bases between. CDR3 size: 15 residues. The V gene's germline CDR1 is LGHDT and CDR2 YNNKEL (reference sequence). Here the CDR3 DNA reads TGTGCCAGCAGCCAAGGGTCCCGGGGTTTGTATCCCCAGCATTTT. It codes for CASSQGSRGLYPQHF.

This chain connects TRBV6-2 or TRBV6-3 to TRBJ2-7; D not resolved. The CDR3 has 12 residues. The V end lost 5 bases, the J end lost 2 bases, and 7 bases lay between the germline ends. Germline lookup yields CDR1 MNHEY and CDR2 SVGEGT. Here the CDR3 DNA reads TGTGCCAGCAGTCGACACCCCTACGAGCAGTACGTC. As protein: CASSRHPYEQYV.

The V gene is TRBV7-9, the J gene TRBJ1-4; perhaps TRBD1 as D (5 bases). The CDR3 is 16 residues long. Germline values: CDR1 SEHNR, CDR2 FQNEAQ (reference sequence). The V gene lost 1 base and the J gene lost 5 bases, with 14 bases spanning the gap. The CDR3 nucleotides read TGTGCCAGCAGCTTAGGTAGCGGGGCCGGGAATGAAAAACTGTTTTTT. Its translation is CASSLGSGAGNEKLFF.

The chain employs TRBV5-1 and TRBJ2-5; D is perhaps TRBD2 (5 bases). Deletions cut 4 bases from V and 4 bases from J, with 14 bases between. The germline gives CDR1 SGHRS, CDR2 YFSETQ. CDR3 size: 14 residues. The CDR3 reads CASSPDPGRETQYF. The CDR3 coding sequence is TGCGCCAGCAGCCCGGACCCGGGGAGAGAGACCCAGTACTTC.

V gene TRBV14 combines with J gene TRBJ2-2, with 7 positions matching TRBD1. This CDR3 contains 15 residues. Looked up from germline, CDR1 is SGHDN and CDR2 is FVKESK. The J segment lost 7 bases and the V segment lost 4 bases, leaving 9 bases of the junction unmatched. The chain's CDR3 is CASSPLDRANGELFF. DNA for the CDR3: TGTGCCAGCAGCCCTCTCGACAGGGCGAACGGGGAGCTGTTTTTT.

The CDR3 protein is CASSSISAGGRGETQYF. The CDR3, as DNA: TGTGCCAGCAGTTCCATTTCGGCGGGGGGGCGAGGGGAGACCCAGTACTTC. The chain links TRBV6-2 or TRBV6-3 to TRBJ2-5, with 9 bases fitting TRBD2. The trim removed 4 bases at V and 5 bases at J, leaving 14 bases unmatched. The CDR3 spans 17 residues. Germline V lookup: CDR1 MNHEY, CDR2 SVGEGT.

The J gene is TRBJ1-2, the V gene TRBV2; D is uncertain. Germline CDR1 reads SNHLY; CDR2 reads FYNNEI. The length of the CDR3 is 9 residues. V gave up 5 bases and J gave up 8 bases, with 3 bases separating them. CDR3 nucleotide sequence: TGTGCCAGCAGTCCGGGCTACACCTTC. Encoded protein: CASSPGYTF.

V and J are TRBV5-1 and TRBJ2-1; D perhaps matches TRBD2 (5 bases). The CDR3 is 14 residues long. V lost 4 bases and J 0 bases, leaving 8 bases between the germline ends. The V gene's germline CDR1 is SGHRS and CDR2 YFSETQ. CDR3 sequence (DNA): TGCGCCAGCAGCGGGCGGGTCTCCTACAATGAGCAGTTCTTC. Translated: CASSGRVSYNEQFF.

The chain recombines TRBV7-2 with TRBJ1-3; the match to TRBD1 covers 9 bases. The V segment lost 5 bases and the J segment 3 bases; nucleotides outside the gene matches: 5. The CDR3 contains 15 residues. Germline V lookup: CDR1 SGHTA, CDR2 FQGNSA. The DNA of the CDR3 is TGTGCCAGCAGCAAAACAGGGGGCCGTGGAAACACCATATATTTT. Protein sequence: CASSKTGGRGNTIYF.

The rearrangement links TRBV24-1 to TRBJ2-3, with 9 bases matching TRBD2. The V gene end was trimmed by 3 bases and the J gene end by 7 bases; junction bases not matched to a gene: 10. Germline CDR1 is KGHDR and CDR2 is SFDVKD. The CDR3 covers 16 residues. CDR3 DNA: TGTGCCACCAGTGATCCCAAGACTAGCGGAGGTCATACGCAGTATTTT. Translating gives CATSDPKTSGGHTQYF.

The chain employs TRBV5-1 and TRBJ2-2; D may be TRBD1 (8 bases). The V and J ends lost 4 bases and 6 bases respectively, with 19 bases between them. The CDR3 extends over 16 amino acids. Germline V gives CDR1 SGHRS, CDR2 YFSETQ. The CDR3 sequence: CASSPRTGRESGELFF. The CDR3 DNA is TGCGCCAGCAGCCCCAGGACAGGGAGGGAGTCCGGGGAGCTGTTTTTT. The full variable domain, with the rest looked up from reference TRBV5-1 and TRBJ2-2, is KAGVTQTPRYLIKTRGQQVTLSCSPISGHRSVSWYQQTPGQGLQFLFEYFSETQRNKGNFPGRFSGRQFSNSRSEMNVSTLELGDSALYLCASSPRTGRESGELFFGEGSRLTVL.

The chain employs TRBV28 and TRBJ1-5; D is perhaps TRBD1 (6 bases). Trimming cost V 4 bases and J 6 bases, with 13 bases left between them. Germline V gene data show CDR1 as MDHEN and CDR2 as SYDVKM. The CDR3 length is 14 residues. The CDR3 loop reads CASSSRQVLQPQHF. The DNA of the CDR3 is TGTGCCAGCAGTTCTCGACAGGTCCTTCAGCCCCAGCATTTT.

The V call is TRBV24-1, the J call TRBJ2-1; 8 bases agree with TRBD1. The trim removed 10 bases at V and 3 bases at J, leaving 7 bases unmatched. This CDR3 has 14 residues. From germline, CDR1 is KGHDR and CDR2 SFDVKD. The CDR3 here is CATNPGTGYNEQFF. The CDR3 DNA reads TGTGCCACTAATCCCGGGACAGGCTACAATGAGCAGTTCTTC.

This rearrangement joins TRBV29-1 to TRBJ2-3; no clear D gene. This CDR3 region has 13 residues. Between the trimmed V and J ends, which lost 6 bases and 0 bases, there was a span of 10 bases. Germline CDR1 is SQVTM and CDR2 is ANQGSEA. The CDR3 bases are TGCAGCGTGGGCAAGACTAGCACAGATACGCAGTATTTT. Encoded protein: CSVGKTSTDTQYF.

The chain recombines TRBV24-1 with TRBJ1-3; 8 nucleotides agree with TRBD1. Trimming removed 2 bases from V and 4 bases from J; junction bases left unmatched: 3. Germline CDR1 reads KGHDR; CDR2 reads SFDVKD. This CDR3 spans 15 amino acids. The CDR3 spells CATSDSGQGGNTIYF. CDR3 DNA: TGTGCCACCAGTGATTCAGGACAGGGAGGAAACACCATATATTTT.

This clone was seen only once. CDR3 DNA: TGTGCCTGGAGTGCCTCGGGGACTAACTATGGCTACACCTTC. This sequence encodes CAWSASGTNYGYTF. This chain joins TRBV30 and TRBJ1-2; D remains ambiguous. The germline CDR1 and CDR2 sequences are GTSNPN and SVGIG (reference sequence). Trimming took off 1 base at V and 0 bases at J, with 9 bases between the two ends. The CDR3 consists of 14 residues.